What follows is one TCR beta chain and its context. This clonotype was counted only a few times. Its antigen specificity is not known. Per-nucleotide qualities are absent, and no much larger clonotype sits a single base away. This entry is derived from a study of CD8+CD57+ T cells in acquired aplastic anemia (dated by TCRdb to the late 2010s). Background for the entire study: A mean of about 3.2 ug of DNA, ranging from 0.2 to 27.4 ug, was extracted from sorted CD4+ and CD8+ cells. Healthy donor samples averaged about 10 million reads for CD4+ and 11 million to 13 million for CD8+ cells. The research as a whole found: Between patients and healthy controls, no significant difference in CD8+ Simpson's diversity was found (P=0.060). Although roughly 29 CD8+ CDR3 sequences were shared by patients and controls, these sequences appeared highly expressed in patients and within the immunodominant clones of patients.

Genomic DNA was used as template for profiling of TCR beta VDJ combinations and CDR3 sequences. An Illumina HiSeq 2000 was the platform used for TCR repertoire sequencing. Concerning the study's data processing: Repertoire assessment relied on Simpson's diversity index, CDR3 size and DJ length profiles, and TRBV/TRBJ rearrangement plots. Whichever DNA sequence was most abundant in the deep sequencing data was defined as the immunodominant clone. CDR3 amino acid sequences were screened for sharing across subjects and were compared with published repertoires and the VDJdb database. The public reads were reanalyzed by TCRdb: fastp trimming at Q25, MiXCR alignment, in-frame beta chains only. Identical CDR3 proteins give one entry, which carries the most common genes and DNA. TCRdb, rather than the study authors, made the V and J calls. The sample has 200,000 to 250,000 distinct CDR3 sequences on record, approximately 60% of them singletons. 25% to 30% of the sample goes to the ten largest clones.

CDR1 and CDR2 were assigned from the germline V gene as SNHLY and FYNNEI. The junction carries 19 bases between V and J, which are trimmed by 9 bases and 7 bases respectively. The CDR3 sequence holds 15 residues, the cysteine and phenylalanine included. Here the CDR3 DNA is all that survives: 45 bases in frame from base 1. In this study, sorted CD4+ and CD8+ T cells from the blood of healthy subjects and of severe aplastic anemia patients had their TCR repertoires deep-sequenced. Ficoll-Paque density gradient centrifugation was used to isolate peripheral blood mononuclear cells. CD4+ and CD8+ T cells were sorted by FACS or magnetic beads before DNA extraction.

Sequences were obtained from sorted CD4+, CD8+, or CD8+CD57+ T cells (not recorded which) from PBMCs. This receptor was obtained from a human donor in good health. This sequence uses TRBV2 and TRBJ1-6, with no D gene named confidently. The DNA reads as follows: TGTGCCAGTGACGATTCATTGCTGGGGAATTCACCCCTCCACTTT. Translated, this is CASDDSLLGNSPLHF.